These 14 T cell receptor beta chains were sequenced from one sample in a study of identical twins. TCRdb fed the 5' RACE reads into MiXCR, producing one record per CDR3 protein. This table has some 660,000 distinct CDR3 sequences, about 9.4% appearing once. In addition, the sample was reused for a study of yellow fever vaccine responses in identical twins.

The sequenced sample was PBMCs. The receptors shown here come from a woman younger than 30 in good health.

The rearrangement joins TRBV6-1 to TRBJ1-2, with a possible D match to TRBD1 (6 bases). The germline V and J ends were trimmed by 6 bases and 4 bases, with 12 bases remaining between them. CDR3 size: 13 residues. Germline CDR1 reads MNHNS; CDR2 reads SASEGT. The CDR3 loop is CASSFGQPYGYTF. The CDR3 DNA reads TGTGCCAGCAGCTTCGGACAGCCCTATGGCTACACCTTC.

This clonotype was seen only a few times. This chain joins TRBV12-3 or TRBV12-4 and TRBJ2-1; 7 bases agree with TRBD1. Trimming at V came to 6 bases and at J to 6 bases, leaving 11 bases not matched to a gene. The CDR3 runs to 15 residues. This CDR3 reads CASRSTGEFVNEQFF. The CDR3 nucleotides read TGTGCCAGCAGGTCCACAGGGGAGTTCGTCAATGAGCAGTTCTTC.

This clonotype was observed at least ten times. The J gene is TRBJ2-1, the V gene TRBV5-1; D is unclear. The CDR3 is 12 residues long. The germline gives CDR1 SGHRS, CDR2 YFSETQ. With 5 bases removed from V and 6 bases from J, the gap between germline ends came to 9 bases. The CDR3 protein is CASSEVGNEQFF. The CDR3 DNA reads as TGCGCCAGCAGTGAGGTGGGCAATGAGCAGTTCTTC.

This clonotype has more than one count but fewer than ten. This sequence joins TRBV6-1 and TRBJ2-3; D is ambiguous. This CDR3 is 14 amino acids long. Trimming removed 7 bases at V and 0 bases at J, with 11 bases between. Germline-derived CDR1 and CDR2 are MNHNS and SASEGT. As DNA, the CDR3 is TGTGCCAGCAAAAGGCCAGCTAGCACAGATACGCAGTATTTT. Its translation: CASKRPASTDTQYF.

This clonotype has more than one count but fewer than ten. This chain joins TRBV6-6 and TRBJ2-7, with 9 bases aligning to TRBD1. With 7 bases clipped from V and 7 bases from J, the junction kept 8 bases outside the gene matches. Looked up from germline, CDR1 is MNHNY and CDR2 is SVGAGI (reference sequence). The CDR3 spans 13 residues. The CDR3 DNA reads as TGTGCCAGCAAGGGACAGGGAGATTGGGAGCAGTACTTC. This codes for CASKGQGDWEQYF.

CDR3 bases: TGTGCCAGCAGCTTACGTCGATTGGTGGGAGGAACCACCGGGGAGCTGTTTTTT. It codes for CASSLRRLVGGTTGELFF. This chain connects TRBV11-2 to TRBJ2-2, with D perhaps matching TRBD2 (6 bases). CDR1 SGHAT and CDR2 FQNNGV come from the germline V gene. Deletions cut 2 bases from V and 4 bases from J, with 20 bases between. The CDR3 consists of 18 residues.

This clonotype was seen many times. The chain links TRBV7-2 to TRBJ2-5; D not certain. V was pared by 0 bases and J by 1 base, with 3 bases between. The CDR3 is 13 amino acids. The V gene's germline CDR1 is SGHTA and CDR2 FQGNSA. CDR3 nucleotides: TGTGCCAGCAGCTTAGCGATCCAAGAGACCCAGTACTTC. Its translation: CASSLAIQETQYF.

The sample holds many counts of this clonotype. The chain is built from TRBV2 and TRBJ1-3; D gene ambiguous. V was clipped by 6 bases and J by 2 bases, with 14 bases between them. Looked up from germline, CDR1 is SNHLY and CDR2 is FYNNEI. This CDR3 has 15 amino acids. The CDR3 coding sequence is TGTGCCAGCAGCGTAAACCGTGACACTGGAAACACCATATATTTT. Protein: CASSVNRDTGNTIYF.

This clonotype has more than one count but fewer than ten. The V and J genes are TRBV15 and TRBJ2-7; possibly TRBD2 for D (5 bases). From germline, CDR1 is LNHNV and CDR2 YYDKDF (reference sequence). CDR3 length: 16 amino acids. Deletions cut 1 base from V and 0 bases from J, with 13 bases between. Written as DNA, the CDR3 is TGTGCCACCAGCAGAGGTATCCGGGGATTCTCCTACGAGCAGTACTTC. This sequence encodes CATSRGIRGFSYEQYF.

This clonotype occurred a few times. The chain joins TRBV28 to TRBJ2-3; D is uncertain. Looked up from germline, CDR1 is MDHEN and CDR2 is SYDVKM. The CDR3 contains 17 residues. Trimming pared 6 bases from V and 1 base from J, leaving 20 bases between. This CDR3 reads CASRFRLGRTRTDTQYF. The CDR3, as DNA: TGTGCCAGCAGATTTCGCCTAGGGCGGACCCGCACAGATACGCAGTATTTT. The whole variable domain, filled in from reference TRBV28 and TRBJ2-3, reads DVKVTQSSRYLVKRTGEKVFLECVQDMDHENMFWYRQDPGLGLRLIYFSYDVKMKEKGDIPEGYSVSREKKERFSLILESASTNQTSMYLCASRFRLGRTRTDTQYFGPGTRLTVL.

The chain joins TRBV20-1 to TRBJ2-7; possible D gene TRBD2, 7 bases. The CDR3 has 15 amino acids. The V gene's germline CDR1 is DFQATT and CDR2 SNEGSKA (reference sequence). V was clipped by 7 bases and J by 1 base, with 20 bases between them. DNA for the CDR3: TGCAGTGTACAGGAGGGGGGGCGGATGTCCTACGAGCAGTACTTC. It yields the protein CSVQEGGRMSYEQYF.

The chain joins TRBV7-6 to TRBJ2-7; 9 nucleotides align to TRBD1. V shed 1 base and J 9 bases; nucleotides not matched to a gene: 7. Germline-derived CDR1 and CDR2 are SGHVS and FNYEAQ. The CDR3 runs to 14 residues. This CDR3 is CASSLDRDRAGQYF. The CDR3 coding sequence is TGTGCCAGCAGCTTAGACCGGGACAGGGCTGGGCAGTACTTC.

This clonotype was counted many times. The V call is TRBV28, the J call TRBJ1-2, with D uncertain. The germline CDR1 and CDR2 sequences are MDHEN and SYDVKM. V lost 6 bases to trimming and J lost 5 bases, with 13 bases between them. There are 13 residues in the CDR3. The CDR3 spells CASSPGIGYGYTF. The DNA of the CDR3 is TGTGCCAGCAGCCCCGGCATCGGGTATGGCTACACCTTC.

This clonotype was picked up a small number of times. V gene TRBV20-1 combines with J gene TRBJ2-5; tentative D call: TRBD2 (5 bases). V gave up 6 bases and J gave up 7 bases, with 24 bases separating them. The CDR3 covers 15 residues. CDR1 DFQATT and CDR2 SNEGSKA come from the germline V gene (reference sequence). CDR3 coding DNA: TGCAGTGCCCCCCGGCGGACTGCCACCCGGTGGACCCAGTACTTC. Translation gives CSAPRRTATRWTQYF.